This T cell receptor (beta chain) was recorded in a study of a mutant IDH1 vaccine in newly diagnosed glioma (dated by TCRdb to 2020 to 2023). For context, the study as a whole: Vaccination was initiated 4-6 weeks after radiotherapy alone, or concurrently with temozolomide cycles in the chemotherapy-containing groups. Of the 30 to 35 patients who were treated, approximately 62% were male and roughly 38% were female, and the mean age was about 37 years. Before enrollment, most patients had been given radiochemotherapy with temozolomide as standard therapy, while the rest had received either radiotherapy alone or temozolomide alone. The week-35 safety follow-up was designated visit V12, and the week-47 end of study was designated visit V13. Six visits were used for peripheral blood collection: V03 (baseline), V05, V07, V10, V12 and V13. Longitudinal TCRB deep sequencing was performed for roughly 24 treated patients wherever samples were available for exploratory analyses.

What the study reported, not specific to this receptor: According to the authors, sample limitations meant that analyses of patient blood samples could not be reproduced. Changes in the top peripheral T cell clonotypes picked up by TCRB sequencing did not appear to be linked to pseudoprogression. Across multiple MHC alleles, vaccine-induced immune responses were seen in around 93% of patients. PBMC samples for TCRB deep sequencing were selected based on availability.

Library creation used the immunoSEQ multiplex PCR assay. The hsTCRB Kit was used according to the manufacturer's protocol to amplify rearranged TCR beta chain sequences. An Illumina MiSeq was used to sequence the TCRB libraries. Concerning the study's data processing: Demultiplexing, trimming and gene mapping were performed with the kit vendor's proprietary platform. In TCRdb, the immuneACCESS table is reduced to in-frame sequences with V and J assigned. These tables do not hold every clone; where another copy was compared, an unresolved V gene accounts for under half, and the others remain unexplained. Clone size and the V and J calls come from that table; the DNA yielded D and trimming. The sample records tens of thousands of clones, around four fifths of which are singletons. The ten largest clonotypes hold approximately 5.6% of the sample. This specimen's time point label, per the study, means: week 47, end of study. Every vaccine dose consisted of 300 ug of a 20-mer mutant IDH1 peptide in Montanide, administered subcutaneously together with topical imiquimod. Patients were given eight vaccinations, in weeks 1, 3, 5, 7, 11, 15, 19 and 23, which matched visits V03 through V10. The donors had newly diagnosed IDH1-mutant astrocytomas of WHO grade 3 or 4 that showed loss of nuclear ATRX. The samples were drawn from NOA16, a multicentre, single-arm, open-label phase I trial in Germany that tested a mutant IDH1 peptide vaccine in humans for the first time. The DNeasy Blood and Tissue Kit was used to extract genomic DNA from EDTA blood for TCRB sequencing.

This clone has only one observation. Its antigen remains undetermined. Base qualities were left out, and no much larger clone turns up one base away. CDR1 and CDR2, looked up from the germline V gene (reference sequence), are LNHDA and SQIVND. The CDR3 has 15 amino acids, counting the end cysteine and phenylalanine. Only the CDR3 part of the read is kept: 45 bases, read in frame from the first base. Here V drops 3 bases and J drops 2 bases, and the junction holds 4 bases not matched to any gene. The sample was PBMCs, taken from a glioma patient whose treatment included an IDH1 peptide vaccine. The receptor chain draws on TRBV19 and TRBJ2-3; 8 bases in the junction line up with TRBD2. The source of this sequence is a man aged 40-49 years with glioma. The CDR3 protein is CASSISSGDTDTQYF. The nucleotide sequence reads TGTGCCAGTAGTATTAGTAGCGGGGACACAGATACGCAGTATTTT.